The 19 T cell receptor beta chains presented below share a single source sample, sequenced in a study of control samples from healthy donors and cancer patients. TCRdb's copy holds only in-frame clones and misses some; the assay was immunoSEQ multiplex PCR. Found here are about 160,000 clones, about 90% of them singletons; the top ten hold 12%. Material: blood. These receptor sequences come from a man in his thirties or forties in good health.

This chain connects TRBV12-3 or TRBV12-4 to TRBJ1-1; D not resolved. The CDR3 length is 12 residues. V was clipped by 7 bases and J by 5 bases, with 11 bases between them. CDR3 in amino acids: CASTLSGTEAFF. CDR3 DNA: TGTGCCAGCACCCTCTCCGGGACTGAAGCTTTCTTT.

This clone has just a few counts. J is TRBJ2-5 and V is TRBV2, with 10 bases that match TRBD1. CDR1 is SNHLY and CDR2 is FYNNEI in the germline V gene. V shed 5 bases and J 5 bases; nucleotides not matched to a gene: 8. CDR3 length equals 15 residues. As DNA, the CDR3 is TGTGCCAGCAGTTATCGGACAGGGGGAAGGGAGACCCAGTACTTC. Amino acids: CASSYRTGGRETQYF.

The chain employs TRBV7-3 and TRBJ1-3, with D unresolved. Trimming cost V 3 bases and J 0 bases, with 18 bases left between them. Germline V gives CDR1 SGHTA, CDR2 FQGTGA. This CDR3 has 18 residues. DNA for the CDR3: TGTGCCAGCAGCTTCACAACCTCTCGACTGAGCTCTGGAAACACCATATATTTT. Residues: CASSFTTSRLSSGNTIYF. Full variable domain (outside the CDR3, taken from reference TRBV7-3 and TRBJ1-3): GAGVSQTPSNKVTEKGKYVELRCDPISGHTALYWYRQSLGQGPEFLIYFQGTGAADDSGLPNDRFFAVRPEGSVSTLKIQRTERGDSAVYLCASSFTTSRLSSGNTIYFGEGSWLTVV.

This chain joins TRBV28 and TRBJ1-2; D is unclear. The germline V gene has CDR1 MDHEN and CDR2 SYDVKM. Trimming removed 5 bases at V and 4 bases at J, with 17 bases between. The CDR3 covers 15 residues. The CDR3 nucleotides are TGTGCCAGCAGTCCATTTCCCAGGACTGGCTATGGCTACACCTTC. Amino acid sequence: CASSPFPRTGYGYTF.

This chain joins TRBV27 and TRBJ2-1; D call uncertain. The V and J ends lost 2 bases and 2 bases respectively, with 4 bases between them. CDR3 length equals 13 residues. From germline, CDR1 is MNHEY and CDR2 SMNVEV (reference sequence). This CDR3 reads CASSLGAYNEQFF. CDR3 nucleotides: TGTGCCAGCAGTTTAGGGGCCTACAATGAGCAGTTCTTC.

V is TRBV15 and J is TRBJ2-2; 9 bases agree with TRBD1. This CDR3 region has 17 residues. V was pared by 1 base and J by 2 bases, with 5 bases of the junction left unmatched. The germline CDR1 and CDR2 sequences are LNHNV and YYDKDF (reference sequence). This CDR3 is CATSRGRTGVNTGELFF. The DNA for the CDR3 is TGTGCCACCAGCAGAGGAAGGACAGGGGTAAACACCGGGGAGCTGTTTTTT.

J is TRBJ2-4 and V is TRBV7-9; D is unresolved. V was trimmed by 5 bases and J by 7 bases, leaving 18 bases between them. This CDR3 is 15 amino acids long. CDR1 and CDR2 from the germline V gene are SEHNR and FQNEAQ (reference sequence). Here the CDR3 reads CASSPRNEAGNIQYF. Written as DNA, the CDR3 is TGTGCCAGCAGCCCACGCAACGAGGCCGGGAACATTCAGTACTTC. Full variable domain (remainder filled in from reference TRBV7-9 and TRBJ2-4): DTGVSQNPRHKITKRGQNVTFRCDPISEHNRLYWYRQTLGQGPEFLTYFQNEAQLEKSRLLSDRFSAERPKGSFSTLEIQRTEQGDSAMYLCASSPRNEAGNIQYFGAGTRLSVL.

The chain links TRBV5-4 to TRBJ1-1; D not resolved. Germline V gene data show CDR1 as SGHNT and CDR2 as YYREEE (reference sequence). The CDR3 length is 13 residues. With 4 bases removed from V and 6 bases from J, the gap between germline ends came to 13 bases. CDR3 protein: CASSHTGEPEAFF. In DNA form, the CDR3 reads TGTGCCAGCAGCCACACCGGGGAGCCTGAAGCTTTCTTT.

This clone is a singleton in its sample. The chain is built from TRBV6-6 and TRBJ2-1, with D possibly TRBD1 on 6 matching bases. Deletions cut 7 bases from V and 7 bases from J, with 20 bases between. The CDR3 spans 15 residues. CDR1 and CDR2 from the germline V gene are MNHNY and SVGAGI (reference sequence). In DNA, the CDR3 is TGTGCCAGCACTCCTCAGGGGAAAGGGCCAAATGAGCAGTTCTTC. Protein product: CASTPQGKGPNEQFF.

The V and J genes are TRBV5-6 and TRBJ2-3; a weak D match, TRBD1 (6 bases). Looked up from germline, CDR1 is SGHDT and CDR2 is YYEEEE. The ends were cut back, 2 bases at V and 0 bases at J, with 10 bases in the middle. CDR3 length equals 15 residues. This chain's CDR3 is CASSFGGGSTDTQYF. DNA for the CDR3: TGTGCCAGCAGCTTTGGGGGCGGGAGCACAGATACGCAGTATTTT.

This clone was counted a single time. This chain uses TRBV6-6 with TRBJ1-1; no clear D. CDR1 and CDR2 from the germline V gene are MNHNY and SVGAGI (reference sequence). The CDR3 runs to 12 residues. The germline V and J ends were trimmed by 6 bases and 6 bases, with 11 bases remaining between them. The CDR3 bases are TGTGCCAGCAGCGACAACGGGGCTGAAGCTTTCTTT. Its protein is CASSDNGAEAFF.

The chain employs TRBV5-1 and TRBJ1-4, with 7 positions matching TRBD1. The J segment lost 14 bases and the V segment lost 4 bases, leaving 14 bases of the junction unmatched. The CDR3 consists of 14 residues. Germline assignment: CDR1 SGHRS and CDR2 YFSETQ. CDR3 nucleotide sequence: TGCGCCAGCAGCATCGAAACAGGGGCGCGGGTGCTGTTTTTT. As protein: CASSIETGARVLFF.

The chain employs TRBV5-4 and TRBJ1-2, with D perhaps TRBD1 (5 bases). V dropped 5 bases and J dropped 0 bases, with 11 bases sitting between them. CDR3 length: 14 residues. Germline V lookup: CDR1 SGHNT, CDR2 YYREEE (reference sequence). CDR3 sequence reads: CASREGQANYGYTF. For the CDR3, the DNA is TGTGCCAGCAGAGAGGGGCAGGCTAACTATGGCTACACCTTC.

The V and J genes are TRBV4-1 and TRBJ2-5; D gene unclear. Looked up from germline, CDR1 is MGHRA and CDR2 is YSYEKL. V dropped 3 bases and J dropped 2 bases, with 4 bases sitting between them. The length of the CDR3 is 12 residues. The CDR3 sequence is CASSQDQETQYF. CDR3 DNA: TGCGCCAGCAGCCAGGATCAAGAGACCCAGTACTTC.

This clone appeared once. The chain has TRBV7-8 and TRBJ2-3, with TRBD2 as a possible D gene (5 bases). Trimming left V 5 bases short and J 2 bases short, with 14 bases between. CDR1 and CDR2 from the germline V gene are SGHVS and FQNEAQ. This CDR3 comprises 15 residues. The DNA of the CDR3 is TGTGCCAGCAGCCCCCGGGGAGCCCTCACAGATACGCAGTATTTT. This codes for CASSPRGALTDTQYF.

This chain connects TRBV11-2 to TRBJ2-1; D is tentatively TRBD1 or TRBD2 (6 bases each). CDR3 length equals 14 residues. Trimming shortened V by 6 bases and J by 5 bases, and 14 bases separated the two germline ends. Germline loops: CDR1 SGHAT, CDR2 FQNNGV. The CDR3 DNA reads TGTGCCAGCAGACAGGGAGGAATTGACAATGAGCAGTTCTTC. Translation gives CASRQGGIDNEQFF. Looking up the rest from reference TRBV11-2 and TRBJ2-1 gives the full variable domain: EAGVAQSPRYKIIEKRQSVAFWCNPISGHATLYWYQQILGQGPKLLIQFQNNGVVDDSQLPKDRFSAERLKGVDSTLKIQPAKLEDSAVYLCASRQGGIDNEQFFGPGTRLTVL.

This clone was found once. The chain is built from TRBV7-9 and TRBJ1-2, with TRBD1 matching 7 bases. The CDR3 extends over 13 amino acids. V shed 5 bases, J shed 8 bases, and the junction held 8 bases outside the gene matches. Germline CDR1 SEHNR, CDR2 FQNEAQ (reference sequence). The CDR3 region is CASSVNRGEGYTF. In nucleotides, the CDR3 is TGTGCCAGCAGCGTAAACAGGGGTGAGGGCTACACCTTC.

This chain links TRBV29-1 with TRBJ1-1; a possible D gene is TRBD1 (5 bases). The CDR3 spans 13 residues. The germline gives CDR1 SQVTM, CDR2 ANQGSEA. V was trimmed by 5 bases and J by 0 bases, leaving 10 bases between them. CDR3 in DNA: TGCAGCGTTCTCGGACAAGTGAACACTGAAGCTTTCTTT. Protein: CSVLGQVNTEAFF.

This rearrangement joins TRBV27 to TRBJ2-7, with unresolved D. This CDR3 is built from 13 residues. Looked up from germline, CDR1 is MNHEY and CDR2 is SMNVEV (reference sequence). V shed 2 bases and J shed 0 bases, with 5 bases lying between them. The CDR3 loop is CASSLLNSYEQYF. CDR3 coding DNA: TGTGCCAGCAGTTTACTAAACTCCTACGAGCAGTACTTC.